Described below is a single T cell receptor (beta chain) sequence and its context. This record comes from a study of siplizumab effects on memory and regulatory T cells. Germline lookup yields CDR1 MNHEY and CDR2 SVGAGI. The ends were cut back, 4 bases at V and 3 bases at J, with 15 bases in the middle. This CDR3 is 16 amino acids long. Using immunoSEQ multiplex PCR, the repertoire was profiled, and TCRdb retains in-frame clones only, with some absent. The sample lists 90,000 to 140,000 clones; around 93% were seen once. The receptor was derived from a human donor in good health. The sample was CD4+ T cells sorted from blood. The chain couples TRBV6-5 to TRBJ2-2, with TRBD2 as a possible D gene (5 bases). CDR3 sequence (DNA): TGTGCCAGCAGTTCCTCACTAGGACTGTACACCGGGGAGCTGTTTTTT. Translation gives CASSSSLGLYTGELFF.